This T cell receptor (beta chain) appears in the sequencing data of a study of monozygotic twins with cystic fibrosis (dated by TCRdb to the early 2020s). For the study in its entirety: About 3.1 micrograms of fragmented DNA went through around 15 PCR cycles to produce barcoded libraries. On the day of blood sampling, twins were ranked among 1,060 cohort participants for weight-for-height and for FEVPerc (FEV1 disease centile). Data for three of the twin pairs had been reported previously in another context. The cohort included ten female and six male twin pairs, mostly children and adolescents, aged about 2.0 to 36.4 years with a median of roughly 9.1 years. To assess genetic influence on V and J gene usage, the study compared TCR beta repertoires within and across 16 monozygotic twin pairs with cystic fibrosis. On the study overall, not on this receptor specifically: Nucleotide-identical clonotype sharing was significantly higher within monozygotic CF twin pairs than between unrelated CF individuals (P = 0.000026, Mann-Whitney). V gene usage was most similar to the co-twin in 13 of 16 pairs, and J usage was most similar to the co-twin in 8 of 16 pairs, which suggests genetic constraints. Simpson clonality was generally low (median around 0.01), which suggests a naive-dominated repertoire, and clonality was higher in the most severely affected patients. The cohort was small, and the number of shared CDR3s showed no association with age, concordance or disease severity.

With regard to this clone: The antigen this receptor binds is unknown. No much larger clone is present one base from it, and per-base qualities are unavailable.

The CDR3 holds 18 amino acids from the cysteine to the phenylalanine. Only the CDR3 DNA is retained, 54 bases long and in frame from the first base. The germline V gene gives CDR1 as SGDLS and CDR2 as YYNGEE. V is pruned by 4 bases and J by 0 bases, leaving 6 bases of the junction without a gene match. Following the manufacturer's instructions, the researchers used the immunoSEQ immune profiling system to amplify TCR beta CDR3 regions via multiplex PCR. An Illumina NextSeq system was used for sequencing. For the original study's pipeline: Sequence data were processed on the immunoSEQ Analyzer platform, and clonality was computed as the square root of Simpson's index of productive rearrangements. Similarity in V and J usage was measured by Jensen-Shannon distance, and OLGA was used to compute CDR3 generation probabilities. The immuneACCESS database (August 2020) and VDJdb (December 2020) were searched for shared CDR3 sequences. TCRdb retrieved this table from immuneACCESS and kept in-frame rearrangements only. Not all clones are present; in checked studies, unresolved V genes account for under half, and no reason is known for the remainder. D and trimming were read from the DNA, whereas the V and J calls and clone size are those reported in that table. Recorded for this sample are roughly 25,000 clones; around 96% of them occurred a single time. Jointly, the top ten make up approximately 3% of the sample.

The twin pairs came from the European Cystic Fibrosis Twin and Sibling Study Cohort, a cohort that recruited patients from 158 CF clinics across 14 European countries. Zygosity and CFTR genotype were verified in-house, and zygosity was tested by multiplex PCR of nine short tandem repeat loci. Peripheral blood was sampled from each twin, and clinical parameters were recorded on the day of blood sampling. Phenol/chloroform extraction was used to isolate genomic DNA from peripheral blood cells, and the DNA was then kept in TE buffer at 4 degrees C. Source material: blood. The sequence was collected from a girl aged 2-10 years with cystic fibrosis. The rearranged segments are TRBV9 and TRBJ2-3; 15 central nucleotides agree with TRBD2. The nucleotide sequence is TGTGCCAGCAGCCTCGGACTAGCGGGAGGGGGTAGCACAGATACGCAGTATTTT. Its protein is CASSLGLAGGGSTDTQYF.